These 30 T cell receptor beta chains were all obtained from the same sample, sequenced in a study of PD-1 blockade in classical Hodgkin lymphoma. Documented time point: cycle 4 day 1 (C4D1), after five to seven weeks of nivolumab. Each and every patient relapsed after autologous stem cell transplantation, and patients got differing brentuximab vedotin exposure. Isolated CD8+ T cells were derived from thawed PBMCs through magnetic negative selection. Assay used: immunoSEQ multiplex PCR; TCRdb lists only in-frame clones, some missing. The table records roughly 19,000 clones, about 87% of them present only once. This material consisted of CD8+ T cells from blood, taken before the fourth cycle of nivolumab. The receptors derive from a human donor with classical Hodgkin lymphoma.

The CDR3 is CASTGDSLYNEQFF. CDR3 coding DNA: TGTGCCAGCACCGGGGACAGCCTTTACAATGAGCAGTTCTTC. The gene calls are TRBV2 and TRBJ2-1; 7 positions match TRBD1. The CDR3 has 14 amino acids. V was pared by 7 bases and J by 4 bases, with 7 bases of the junction left unmatched. Germline-derived CDR1 and CDR2 are SNHLY and FYNNEI.

Here the CDR3 DNA reads TGTGCCAGCCGTAATACTGGATCTGGGGCCAACGTCCTGACTTTC. This encodes CASRNTGSGANVLTF. This sequence joins TRBV7-9 and TRBJ2-6; D remains unclear. V dropped 8 bases and J dropped 1 base, with 12 bases sitting between them. Germline-derived CDR1 and CDR2 are SEHNR and FQNEAQ (reference sequence). The CDR3 extends over 15 amino acids.

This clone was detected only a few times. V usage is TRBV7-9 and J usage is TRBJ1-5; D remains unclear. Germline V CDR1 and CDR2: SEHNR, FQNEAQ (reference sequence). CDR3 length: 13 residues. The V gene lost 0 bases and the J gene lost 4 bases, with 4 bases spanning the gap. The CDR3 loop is CASSLAVNQPQHF. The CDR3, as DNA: TGTGCCAGCAGCTTAGCGGTGAATCAGCCCCAGCATTTT.

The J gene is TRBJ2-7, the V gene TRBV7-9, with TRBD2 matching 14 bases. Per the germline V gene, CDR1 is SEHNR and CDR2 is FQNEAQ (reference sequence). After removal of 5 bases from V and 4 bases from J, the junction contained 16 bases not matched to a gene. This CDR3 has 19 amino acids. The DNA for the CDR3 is TGTGCCAGCAGCGCGTCCCGACCCGGGACTAGCGGGAGTAGGTACGAGCAGTACTTC. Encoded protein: CASSASRPGTSGSRYEQYF. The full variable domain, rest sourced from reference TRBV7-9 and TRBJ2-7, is DTGVSQNPRHKITKRGQNVTFRCDPISEHNRLYWYRQTLGQGPEFLTYFQNEAQLEKSRLLSDRFSAERPKGSFSTLEIQRTEQGDSAMYLCASSASRPGTSGSRYEQYFGPGTRLTVT.

CDR3 bases: TGTGCCAGCAGTGAATCCCCACACGGAGGGAACTACGAGCAGTACTTC. Its translation is CASSESPHGGNYEQYF. The rearrangement joins TRBV6-1 to TRBJ2-7, with D possibly TRBD2 on 6 matching bases. Trimming stripped 2 bases from V and 3 bases from J, with 17 bases between. The CDR3 sequence is 16 residues long. Germline V gene data show CDR1 as MNHNS and CDR2 as SASEGT.

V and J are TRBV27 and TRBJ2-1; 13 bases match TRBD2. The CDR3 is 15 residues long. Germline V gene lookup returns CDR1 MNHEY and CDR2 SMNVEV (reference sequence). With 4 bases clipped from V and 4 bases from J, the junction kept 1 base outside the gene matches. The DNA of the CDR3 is TGTGCCAGCAGTTGGGGACTAGCGGGGTACAATGAGCAGTTCTTC. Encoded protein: CASSWGLAGYNEQFF.

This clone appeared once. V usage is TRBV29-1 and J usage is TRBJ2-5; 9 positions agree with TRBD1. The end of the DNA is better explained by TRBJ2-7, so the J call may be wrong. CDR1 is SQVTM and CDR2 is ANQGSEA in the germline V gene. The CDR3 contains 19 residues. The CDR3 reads CSAGTGSGTGRSGYYEQYF. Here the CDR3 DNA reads TGCAGCGCCGGGACTGGCTCCGGGACAGGGCGCTCCGGCTACTACGAGCAGTACTTC.

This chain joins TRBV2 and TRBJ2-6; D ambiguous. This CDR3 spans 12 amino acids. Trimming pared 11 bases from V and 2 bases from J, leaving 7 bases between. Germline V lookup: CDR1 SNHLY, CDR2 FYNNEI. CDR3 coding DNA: TGTGCCGTTCAAGCTGGGGCCAACGTCCTGACTTTC. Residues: CAVQAGANVLTF.

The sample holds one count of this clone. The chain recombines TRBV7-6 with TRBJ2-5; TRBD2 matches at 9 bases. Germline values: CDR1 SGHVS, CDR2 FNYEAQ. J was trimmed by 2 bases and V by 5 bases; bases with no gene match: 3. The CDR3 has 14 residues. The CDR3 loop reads CASSEAGGQETQYF. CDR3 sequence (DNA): TGTGCCAGCAGCGAAGCGGGGGGACAAGAGACCCAGTACTTC.

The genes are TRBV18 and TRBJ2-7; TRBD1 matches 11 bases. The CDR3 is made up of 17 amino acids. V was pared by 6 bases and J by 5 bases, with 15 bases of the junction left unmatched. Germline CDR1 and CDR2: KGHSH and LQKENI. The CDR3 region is CASSHGTGGSNHHEQYF. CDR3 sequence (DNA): TGTGCCAGCTCCCACGGGACAGGGGGATCGAACCACCACGAGCAGTACTTC.

As DNA, the CDR3 is TGCGCCAGCAGCTTGGACACCCACAATGAGCAGTTCTTC. Protein sequence: CASSLDTHNEQFF. The chain uses TRBV5-1 and TRBJ2-1, with D unresolved. CDR1 and CDR2 (germline): SGHRS, YFSETQ. The CDR3 extends over 13 amino acids. The V gene lost 0 bases and the J gene lost 5 bases, with 6 bases spanning the gap.

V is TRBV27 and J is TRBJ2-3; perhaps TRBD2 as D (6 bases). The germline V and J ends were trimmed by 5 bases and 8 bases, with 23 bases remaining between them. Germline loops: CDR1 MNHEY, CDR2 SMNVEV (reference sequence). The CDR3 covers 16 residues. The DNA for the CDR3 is TGTGCCAGCAGTGCCCCGGGACTCCCGTCTTCGACTACGCAGTATTTT. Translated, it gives CASSAPGLPSSTTQYF.

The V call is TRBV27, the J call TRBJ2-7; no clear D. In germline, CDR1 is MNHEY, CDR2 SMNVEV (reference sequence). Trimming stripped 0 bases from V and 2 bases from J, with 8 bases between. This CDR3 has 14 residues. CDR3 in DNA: TGTGCCAGCAGTTTATCAGGCAACGCCTACGAGCAGTACTTC. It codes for CASSLSGNAYEQYF.

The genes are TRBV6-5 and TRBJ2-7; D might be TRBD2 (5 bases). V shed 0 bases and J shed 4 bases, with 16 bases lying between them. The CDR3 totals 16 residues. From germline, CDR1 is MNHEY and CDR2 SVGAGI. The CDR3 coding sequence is TGTGCCAGCAGTTACTCGATTGAACTAGTTGTTTACGAGCAGTACTTC. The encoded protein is CASSYSIELVVYEQYF.

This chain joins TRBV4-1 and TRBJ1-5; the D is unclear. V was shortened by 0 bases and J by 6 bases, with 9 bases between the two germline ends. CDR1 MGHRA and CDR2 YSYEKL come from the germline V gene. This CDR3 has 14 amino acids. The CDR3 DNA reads TGCGCCAGCAGCCAAGACTGGTCGGGTCAGCCCCAGCATTTT. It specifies CASSQDWSGQPQHF.

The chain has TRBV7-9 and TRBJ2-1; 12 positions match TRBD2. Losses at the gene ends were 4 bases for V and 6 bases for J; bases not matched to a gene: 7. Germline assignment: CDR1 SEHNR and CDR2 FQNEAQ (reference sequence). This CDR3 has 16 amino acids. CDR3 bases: TGTGCCAGCAGCTCCCTAGCGGGAGGGCCGTTCAATGAGCAGTTCTTC. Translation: CASSSLAGGPFNEQFF.

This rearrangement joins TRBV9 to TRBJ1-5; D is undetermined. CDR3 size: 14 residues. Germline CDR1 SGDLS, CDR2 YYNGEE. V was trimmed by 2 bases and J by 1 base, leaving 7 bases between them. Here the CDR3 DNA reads TGTGCCAGCAGCGTTGGGCAGAGCAATCAGCCCCAGCATTTT. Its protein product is CASSVGQSNQPQHF.

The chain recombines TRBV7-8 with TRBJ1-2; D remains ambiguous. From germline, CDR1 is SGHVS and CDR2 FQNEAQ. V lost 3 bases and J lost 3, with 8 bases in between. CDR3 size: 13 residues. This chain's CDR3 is CASSFGSDYGYTF. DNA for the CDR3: TGTGCCAGCAGCTTCGGAAGTGACTATGGCTACACCTTC.

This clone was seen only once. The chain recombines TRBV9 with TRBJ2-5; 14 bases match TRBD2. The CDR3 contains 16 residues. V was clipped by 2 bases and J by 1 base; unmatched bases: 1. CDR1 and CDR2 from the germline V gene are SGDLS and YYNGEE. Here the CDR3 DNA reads TGTGCCAGCAGCGTCGGACTAGCGGGGGGCCAAGAGACCCAGTACTTC. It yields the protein CASSVGLAGGQETQYF.

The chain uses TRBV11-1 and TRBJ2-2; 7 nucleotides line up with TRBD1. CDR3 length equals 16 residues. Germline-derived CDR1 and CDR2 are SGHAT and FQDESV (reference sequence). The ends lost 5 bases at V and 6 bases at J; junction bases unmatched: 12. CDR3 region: CASSEPTGSLSGELFF. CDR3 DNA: TGTGCCAGCAGCGAACCGACAGGGTCCTTGTCCGGGGAGCTGTTTTTT.

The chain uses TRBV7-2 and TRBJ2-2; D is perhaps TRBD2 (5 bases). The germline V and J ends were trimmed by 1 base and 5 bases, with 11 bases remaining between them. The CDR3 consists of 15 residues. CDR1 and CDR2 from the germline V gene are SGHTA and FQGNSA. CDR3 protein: CASSLGHLATGELFF. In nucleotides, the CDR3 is TGTGCCAGCAGCTTAGGTCACCTAGCAACCGGGGAGCTGTTTTTT.

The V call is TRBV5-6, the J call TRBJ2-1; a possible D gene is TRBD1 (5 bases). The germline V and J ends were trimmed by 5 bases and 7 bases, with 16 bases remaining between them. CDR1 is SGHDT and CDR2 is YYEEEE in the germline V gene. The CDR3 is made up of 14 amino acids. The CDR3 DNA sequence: TGTGCCAGCAGTTTCGGACACCGTCGGAATGAGCAGTTCTTC. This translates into CASSFGHRRNEQFF.

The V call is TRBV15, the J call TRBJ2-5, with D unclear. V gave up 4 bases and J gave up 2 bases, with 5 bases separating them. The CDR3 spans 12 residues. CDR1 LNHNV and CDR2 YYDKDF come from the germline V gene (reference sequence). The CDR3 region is CATSNRQETQYF. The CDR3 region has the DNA TGTGCCACCAGCAACAGACAAGAGACCCAGTACTTC. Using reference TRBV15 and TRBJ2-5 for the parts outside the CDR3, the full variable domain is DAMVIQNPRYQVTQFGKPVTLSCSQTLNHNVMYWYQQKSSQAPKLLFHYYDKDFNNEADTPDNFQSRRPNTSFCFLDIRSPGLGDTAMYLCATSNRQETQYFGPGTRLLVL.

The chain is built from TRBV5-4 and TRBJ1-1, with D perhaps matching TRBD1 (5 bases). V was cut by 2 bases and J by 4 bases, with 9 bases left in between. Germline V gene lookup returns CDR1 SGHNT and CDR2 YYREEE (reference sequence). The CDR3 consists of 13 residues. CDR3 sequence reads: CASSFQGSTEAFF. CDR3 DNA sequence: TGTGCCAGCAGCTTCCAGGGAAGCACTGAAGCTTTCTTT.

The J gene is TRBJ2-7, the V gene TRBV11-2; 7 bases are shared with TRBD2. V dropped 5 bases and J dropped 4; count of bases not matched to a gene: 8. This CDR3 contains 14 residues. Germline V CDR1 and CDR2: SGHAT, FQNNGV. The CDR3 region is CASSPGASGYEQYF. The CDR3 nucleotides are TGTGCCAGCAGCCCGGGCGCTAGCGGATACGAGCAGTACTTC. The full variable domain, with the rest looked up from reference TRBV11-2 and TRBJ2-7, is EAGVAQSPRYKIIEKRQSVAFWCNPISGHATLYWYQQILGQGPKLLIQFQNNGVVDDSQLPKDRFSAERLKGVDSTLKIQPAKLEDSAVYLCASSPGASGYEQYFGPGTRLTVT.

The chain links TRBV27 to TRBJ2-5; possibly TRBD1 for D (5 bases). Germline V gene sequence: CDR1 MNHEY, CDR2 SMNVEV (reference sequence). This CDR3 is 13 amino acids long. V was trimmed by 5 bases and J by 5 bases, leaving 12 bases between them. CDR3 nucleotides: TGTGCCAGCAGTCAACAGGTTTTGGAGACCCAGTACTTC. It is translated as CASSQQVLETQYF.

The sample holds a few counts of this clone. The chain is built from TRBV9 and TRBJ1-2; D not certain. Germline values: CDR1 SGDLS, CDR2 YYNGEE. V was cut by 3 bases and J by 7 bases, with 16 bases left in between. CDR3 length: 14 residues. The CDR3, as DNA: TGTGCCAGCAGCGCAAATTCAGCCCCTAGTGGCTACACCTTC. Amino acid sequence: CASSANSAPSGYTF.

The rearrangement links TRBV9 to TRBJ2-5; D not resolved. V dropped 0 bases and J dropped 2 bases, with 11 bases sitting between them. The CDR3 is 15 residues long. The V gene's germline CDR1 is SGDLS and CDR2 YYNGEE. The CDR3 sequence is CASSVVSAIQETQYF. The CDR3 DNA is TGTGCCAGCAGCGTAGTGTCAGCGATTCAAGAGACCCAGTACTTC.

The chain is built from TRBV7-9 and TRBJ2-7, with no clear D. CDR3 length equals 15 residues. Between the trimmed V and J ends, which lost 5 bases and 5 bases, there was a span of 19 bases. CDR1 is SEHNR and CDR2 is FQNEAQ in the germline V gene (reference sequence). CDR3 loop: CASSPEVGRVDEQYF. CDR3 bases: TGTGCCAGCAGCCCCGAGGTCGGAAGGGTCGACGAGCAGTACTTC.

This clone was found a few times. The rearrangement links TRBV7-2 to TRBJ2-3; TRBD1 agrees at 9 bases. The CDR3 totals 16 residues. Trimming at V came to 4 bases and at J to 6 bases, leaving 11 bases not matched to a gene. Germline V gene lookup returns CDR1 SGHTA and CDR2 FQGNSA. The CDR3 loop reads CASSSGTGRRGDTQYF. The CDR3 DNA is TGTGCCAGCAGCTCTGGGACAGGGAGGAGAGGGGATACGCAGTATTTT.